The T cell receptor beta chain under discussion was sequenced for a study of cytomegalovirus exposure and HLA in healthy donors. Whole-study results and caveats: Donors belonging to an Asian-associated ancestry cluster reportedly showed fewer N-insertions in productive TCRs than the approximately 690-donor mean, according to what a later analysis found. When presence/absence was analysed, sequencing depth was taken to be roughly uniform across donors. TCR beta chains numbering 150 to 200 were designated cytomegalovirus-associated.

PCR involved 60 Vbeta and 13 Jbeta primers. Produced via immunoSEQ multiplex PCR; TCRdb's table is partial and in-frame only. Among tens of thousands of clones listed, roughly 80% were seen once. Worth noting for this clone: The antigen remains unidentified.

The germline V and J ends were trimmed by 4 bases and 5 bases, with 8 bases remaining between them. This CDR3 has 12 amino acids. Germline lookup yields CDR1 LNHDA and CDR2 SQIVND (reference sequence). The sample consisted of PBMCs. This clonotype was obtained from a girl aged 2-9 years in good health and CMV-seropositive. The V and J genes are TRBV19 and TRBJ1-1, with D unresolved. The CDR3 region is CASSNRGTEAFF. The CDR3 region has the DNA TGTGCCAGTAGTAACCGAGGGACTGAAGCTTTCTTT.